A selection of T cell receptor beta chains follows, all from one sample in a study of cytomegalovirus exposure and HLA in healthy donors. Produced via immunoSEQ multiplex PCR; TCRdb's table is partial and in-frame only. Of about 89,000 clones in the sample, less than 9.5% are singletons; the top ten hold approximately 5.1%. Sequenced sample: PBMCs. All receptors derive from a man between 50 and 59 years old in good health and CMV-seropositive. CDR3s include the opening cysteine and the closing phenylalanine or tryptophan. A D gene is named only where the DNA matches it firmly. Some rows mark clone size as missing; the rest say once, few, many or name a class of expanded clone.

d_call	v_call	clone_size	j_call	cdr3_nt	cdr3_aa
-	TRBV7-3	few	TRBJ2-3	TGTGCCAGCAGCTCCCTCAAGGGAGCTACGCAGTATTTT	CASSSLKGATQYF
TRBD2	TRBV14	-	TRBJ2-1	TGTGCCAGCAGCCCACTAGCGGGAGACTATGAGCAGTTCTTC	CASSPLAGDYEQFF
-	TRBV5-1	few	TRBJ1-2	TGCGCCAGCAGAGCCCTATACAGTACTCTTAACTATGGCTACACCTTC	CASRALYSTLNYGYTF
TRBD2	TRBV6-4	-	TRBJ2-1	TGTGCCAGCAGTGTAGAGCGGGGCAATGAGCAGTTCTTC	CASSVERGNEQFF
TRBD1	TRBV5-4	few	TRBJ2-2	TGTGCCAGCAGGGCGACAGGGACCGGGGAGCTGTTTTTT	CASRATGTGELFF
-	TRBV7-9	-	TRBJ1-2	TGTGCCAGCAGCTTAAGCGCGGTTGTAAACTATGGCTACACCTTC	CASSLSAVVNYGYTF
-	TRBV5-1	-	TRBJ2-7	TGCGCCAGCAGCCCCACGGGATCCGGGTACGAGCAGTACTTC	CASSPTGSGYEQYF
TRBD1	TRBV6-6	-	TRBJ2-7	TGTGCCAGCACCGTTACTGGGACAGCCTACGAGCAGTACTTC	CASTVTGTAYEQYF
TRBD1	TRBV28	few	TRBJ1-2	TGTGCCAGCAGCCGCCTCCTGCAGGGGGCCGGCTATGGCTACACCTTC	CASSRLLQGAGYGYTF
TRBD2	TRBV7-2	few	TRBJ2-5	TGTGCCAGCAGGTATAGCGGGAGGGCGGAAGAGACCCAGTACTTC	CASRYSGRAEETQYF
-	TRBV4-1	once	TRBJ1-2	TGTGCCAGCAGCCAATCAGGGACATATAACTATGGCTACACCTTC	CASSQSGTYNYGYTF
-	TRBV28	-	TRBJ1-2	TGTGCCAGCAGCATCAGAGGGATTACGAGCGGAGGATATGGCTACACCTTC	CASSIRGITSGGYGYTF
-	TRBV19	few	TRBJ2-1	TGTGCCAGTAGTCCTAGGGGCAGGGTATGGAATGAGCAGTTCTTC	CASSPRGRVWNEQFF
-	TRBV6-5	few	TRBJ2-4	TGTGCCAGCAGGGACAGTTTAGCCAAAAACATTCAGTACTTC	CASRDSLAKNIQYF
-	TRBV28	few	TRBJ2-2	TGTGCCAGCAGTTTAACGGGAACTCCTGCCGGCACCGGGGAGCTGTTTTTT	CASSLTGTPAGTGELFF
-	TRBV19	few	TRBJ2-7	TGTGCCAGTAGTACGGGGAGCGGTAGCTACGAGCAGTACTTC	CASSTGSGSYEQYF
TRBD2	TRBV19	-	TRBJ2-3	TGTGCCAGTACCACCCGCGGGACTAGCGGCTATTACACAGATACGCAGTATTTT	CASTTRGTSGYYTDTQYF
TRBD1	TRBV5-6	-	TRBJ2-2	TGTGCCAGCAGCTTGGGTAGGGGGCTGTCCACCGGGGAGCTGTTTTTT	CASSLGRGLSTGELFF
-	TRBV19	-	TRBJ1-2	TGTGCCAGTAGTACCGACAGGATATCTTCGAGGGGCTACACCTTC	CASSTDRISSRGYTF
-	TRBV5-6	-	TRBJ1-2	TGTGCCAGCAGCTTGGTCTCTCAGTATGGCTACACCTTC	CASSLVSQYGYTF
TRBD1	TRBV5-1	few	TRBJ2-7	TGCGCCAGCAGCTGGACGGGACAGGGGGCCTACGAGCAGTACTTC	CASSWTGQGAYEQYF
TRBD1	TRBV10-3	few	TRBJ1-5	TGTGCCACGAACCGGGACAGGAATAGCAATCAGCCCCAGCATTTT	CATNRDRNSNQPQHF
-	TRBV7-9	-	TRBJ1-3	TGTGCCAGCAGCCAGACTTACTCTGGAAACACCATATATTTT	CASSQTYSGNTIYF
-	TRBV30	few	TRBJ1-3	TGTGTCGGAGGGTTCTCTGGAAACACCATATATTTT	CVGGFSGNTIYF
TRBD2	TRBV7-9	few	TRBJ2-7	TGTGCCAGCAGCGTGGGGGGGTCCCCAGCCTACGAGCAGTACTTC	CASSVGGSPAYEQYF
-	TRBV7-2	-	TRBJ2-2	TGTGCCAGCATACAGGGTAAAAGCGCCGGGGAGCTGTTTTTT	CASIQGKSAGELFF
-	TRBV7-3	-	TRBJ2-3	TGTGCCAGAAGCTTAATTGCCACAGATAAGCAGTATTTT	CARSLIATDKQYF
TRBD1	TRBV29-1	many	TRBJ2-3	TGCAGCGTGATGACAGGGGGCTCCACAGATACGCAGTATTTT	CSVMTGGSTDTQYF
-	TRBV15	few	TRBJ1-4	TGTGCCACCAGCAGAGATCAGAGGGAAAAACTGTTTTTT	CATSRDQREKLFF
TRBD1	TRBV7-9	few	TRBJ2-7	TGTGCCAGCAGTTCCCGGGACAGGCTCTACGAGCAGTACTTC	CASSSRDRLYEQYF
-	TRBV19	-	TRBJ2-3	TGTGCCAGTAGAAAGAGTAGCACAGATACGCAGTATTTT	CASRKSSTDTQYF
TRBD1	TRBV5-5	few	TRBJ2-5	TGTGCCAGCAGCTTGTCCACAGGGGAAGAGACCCAGTACTTC	CASSLSTGEETQYF
-	TRBV27	few	TRBJ2-3	TGTGCCAGCGGGAGGACCGCCACCGAAGATACGCAGTATTTT	CASGRTATEDTQYF
-	TRBV29-1	-	TRBJ2-5	TGCAGTGCATGGCTCAGGGAGACCCAGTACTTC	CSAWLRETQYF
-	TRBV30	-	TRBJ1-1	TGTGCCTGGAGTTATATGAGGACTGAAGCTTTCTTT	CAWSYMRTEAFF
-	TRBV5-6	few	TRBJ1-6	TGTGCCAGCAGCTTGAGAGATTCACCCCTCCACTTT	CASSLRDSPLHF
-	TRBV19	-	TRBJ2-1	TGTGCCAGTAATACGGGGAAGCTATCCAATGAGCAGTTCTTC	CASNTGKLSNEQFF
TRBD1	TRBV28	few	TRBJ1-6	TGTGCCAGCAGTTTTCCAGGACAGGGTCTTTCGCGTAATTCACCCCTCCACTTT	CASSFPGQGLSRNSPLHF
-	TRBV30	-	TRBJ1-1	TGTGCCTGGAGTGTATTGGGAGATGGCACTGAAGCTTTCTTT	CAWSVLGDGTEAFF
-	TRBV5-4	few	TRBJ2-3	TGTGCCAGCAGCTTCGGCCAGGGGAGGGCAGATACGCAGTATTTT	CASSFGQGRADTQYF
TRBD1	TRBV7-8	few	TRBJ1-5	TGTGCCAGCAGCTTAGGATACAGGGGGCCCGGGGGACAGCCCCAGCATTTT	CASSLGYRGPGGQPQHF
-	TRBV2	few	TRBJ2-7	TGTGCCAGCAGTGAAGCGGAGAGTCTCTCGTGGGAGCAGTACTTC	CASSEAESLSWEQYF
-	TRBV20-1	few	TRBJ2-3	TGCAGTAGCGGCACAGATACGCAGTATTTT	CSSGTDTQYF
-	TRBV6-1	few	TRBJ2-1	TGTGCCAGCAGCCTGAGCGGATTAGAGCAGTTCTTC	CASSLSGLEQFF
TRBD2	TRBV10-2	-	TRBJ2-3	TGCGCCAGCAGCGACTCCGGGACTAGCGGACTTACAGATACGCAGTATTTT	CASSDSGTSGLTDTQYF
TRBD2	TRBV28	-	TRBJ2-7	TGTGCCAGCAGTTTCGCTAGCGGGAGGGCCCACGAGCAGTACTTC	CASSFASGRAHEQYF
-	TRBV30	few	TRBJ2-4	TGTGCCTGGAGGAGCCTGGGGGGCAAAAACATTCAGTACTTC	CAWRSLGGKNIQYF
-	TRBV5-1	-	TRBJ2-5	TGCGCCAGCAGCTTAGACAGCAAAGAGACCCAGTACTTC	CASSLDSKETQYF
TRBD1	TRBV7-9	-	TRBJ1-4	TGTGCCAGCAGCCTTGGGGACAGCCTTAATGAAAAACTGTTTTTT	CASSLGDSLNEKLFF
-	TRBV7-9	-	TRBJ2-5	TGTGCCAGCAGCAGGACTACCCAAGAGACCCAGTACTTC	CASSRTTQETQYF
TRBD1	TRBV6-1	-	TRBJ2-3	TGTGCCAGCAGTGCCCGGACAGGGGGAACAGATACGCAGTATTTT	CASSARTGGTDTQYF
-	TRBV9	few	TRBJ2-7	TGTGCCAGCAGCGTAGAAGGGAGAGGGTACGAGCAGTACTTC	CASSVEGRGYEQYF
TRBD2	TRBV6-7	-	TRBJ2-7	TGTGCCAGCAGTAAGAATCGAGCGGGAGGGCCCCGGTTCTCCGAGCAGTACTTC	CASSKNRAGGPRFSEQYF
TRBD2	TRBV20-1	few	TRBJ2-7	TGCAGTTCCTTAAGACTAGCCGAGCAGTACTTC	CSSLRLAEQYF
-	TRBV25-1	few	TRBJ2-7	TGTGCCAGCAGTGCGAGCTACGAGCAGTACTTC	CASSASYEQYF
-	TRBV9	-	TRBJ2-3	TGTGCCAGCAGCGGTCTGCAGGGGCCTACAGATACGCAGTATTTT	CASSGLQGPTDTQYF
TRBD2	TRBV12-5	-	TRBJ2-4	TGTGCTAGTGGTTTGGTTACGGGACTAGCGGGACATTCCGACTATATAGCCAAAAACATTCAGTACTTC	CASGLVTGLAGHSDYIAKNIQYF
-	TRBV29-1	few	TRBJ1-1	TGCAGCGCCAACAGGGACGGCCAAGCTTTCTTT	CSANRDGQAFF